This T cell receptor beta chain was recorded in a study of T-cell reconstitution after alpha-beta-depleted transplantation in children (dated by TCRdb to about 2016). For the study in its entirety: The study quantitatively tracked T-cell immune reconstitution after TCRalphabeta/CD19-depleted allogeneic hematopoietic cell transplantation in children using TCR repertoire profiling.

Per the germline V gene (reference sequence), LGHDT is the CDR1 and YNNKEL is the CDR2. Relative to germline, V is missing 1 base and J is missing 7 bases, with 5 bases of the junction outside any gene match. Including cysteine and phenylalanine, the CDR3 has 14 amino acids. The read is trimmed to its CDR3 DNA, 42 bases read in frame from base 1. Receptor libraries were prepared by PCR. Sequencing was carried out with an Illumina HiSeq 2500. TCR library preparation used molecular barcoding, with unique molecular identifiers applied to normalize quantification of the TCRbeta repertoire. The raw public reads went through TCRdb reprocessing: fastp at Q25, MiXCR clone calling, in-frame beta chains kept. Rows are combined by CDR3 protein, so each entry shows the most common genes and DNA. The sample profile shows 250,000 to 300,000 distinct CDR3 sequences; 9.9% of them were found once. 10% of the sample lies in the top ten.

This clonotype was picked up many times. The antigen it binds to is not known. The record has no base qualities; no much larger clone is one base away. The TCR comes from a human donor who donated a stem cell graft to a child with SCID. This specimen was PBMCs from the stem cell graft donor, taken from the stem cell graft. The rearrangement combines TRBV3-1 with TRBJ1-2, with 8 bases matching TRBD1. CDR3 loop: CASSQGQGAFGYTF. The DNA is as follows: TGTGCCAGCAGCCAAGGCCAGGGGGCGTTTGGCTACACCTTC.